This T cell receptor (beta chain) was captured in a study of shared clonotypes between healthy human individuals. The wider study: The cohort comprised a couple of women and a few men. Their ages spanned 18 to 49 years. Each donor had three CD4 naive, three CD4 memory, two CD8 naive and one CD8 memory plate. General study results and limits: Sampling included only blood; tissue repertoires likely differ.

The naive CD8 population came from CD45RO-negative cells selected for CCR7, without terminally differentiated effector memory CD45RA+ cells. Donors comprised healthy HIV-negative adults lacking recent acute infections or vaccinations. This clone came up once. Its antigen is unidentified. This table comes from immunoSEQ multiplex PCR, and its TCRdb copy is limited to in-frame clones, with some not included. This table holds over 2 million clones, approximately 94% found once. Per germline, CDR1 SEHNR and CDR2 FQNEAQ (reference sequence). CDR3 length: 14 amino acids. V was pared by 3 bases and J by 6 bases, with 11 bases between.

The chain recombines TRBV7-9 with TRBJ1-4; D not certain. Sequencing was done on a sample of naive CD8+ T cells sorted from blood. This sequence originates from a man aged 18 to 29 in good health. The CDR3 region has the DNA TGTGCCAGCAGCTTCCAGACCCCCCATGAAAAACTGTTTTTT. It codes for CASSFQTPHEKLFF. The whole variable domain, filled in from reference TRBV7-9 and TRBJ1-4, reads DTGVSQNPRHKITKRGQNVTFRCDPISEHNRLYWYRQTLGQGPEFLTYFQNEAQLEKSRLLSDRFSAERPKGSFSTLEIQRTEQGDSAMYLCASSFQTPHEKLFFGSGTQLSVL.